Each of the 14 T cell receptor beta chains below was sequenced from the same sample in a study of blood T cell repertoires in COVID-19. Libraries were prepared by immunoSEQ multiplex PCR; TCRdb keeps only in-frame clonotypes and omits some of them. Of 95,000 to 150,000 clones listed, more than 60% were seen once; the top ten hold approximately 2.5%. The sequenced sample consisted of peripheral blood. The receptors derive from a man aged 65 to 85 with acute or convalescent COVID-19.

The V and J genes are TRBV7-8 and TRBJ2-3, with 13 bases identical to TRBD2. CDR3 length: 16 amino acids. Per germline, CDR1 SGHVS and CDR2 FQNEAQ. The ends lost 1 base at V and 8 bases at J; junction bases unmatched: 6. CDR3 sequence (DNA): TGTGCCAGCAGCTTAGGGAGGACTAGCGGGGGAGGTACGCAGTATTTT. Amino acids: CASSLGRTSGGGTQYF.

The chain combines TRBV2 with TRBJ1-1, with TRBD1 as a possible D gene (5 bases). CDR1 is SNHLY and CDR2 is FYNNEI in the germline V gene. Trimming cost V 3 bases and J 4 bases, with 6 bases left between them. The CDR3 totals 12 residues. CDR3 region: CASSEGLTEAFF. The CDR3, as DNA: TGTGCCAGCAGTGAGGGACTCACTGAAGCTTTCTTT.

The chain joins TRBV6-6 to TRBJ1-3; the D is unclear. The germline CDR1 and CDR2 sequences are MNHNY and SVGAGI (reference sequence). Trimming took 6 bases from V and 0 from J, leaving 6 bases between them. The CDR3 consists of 13 residues. CDR3 sequence reads: CASSTASGNTIYF. As DNA, the CDR3 is TGTGCCAGCAGCACTGCCTCTGGAAACACCATATATTTT.

V gene TRBV19 combines with J gene TRBJ2-3; 7 bases align to TRBD1. The CDR3 is 15 residues long. V shed 7 bases, J shed 3 bases, and the junction held 10 bases outside the gene matches. CDR1 and CDR2 from the germline V gene are LNHDA and SQIVND (reference sequence). The CDR3 spells CASTHTGQRTDTQYF. For the CDR3, the DNA is TGTGCCAGTACCCATACGGGACAGAGGACAGATACGCAGTATTTT.

The rearrangement links TRBV6-5 to TRBJ1-1; TRBD1 aligns across 8 bases. The CDR3 has 16 amino acids. V lost 2 bases to trimming and J lost 4 bases; unmatched junction nucleotides: 9. Germline V lookup: CDR1 MNHEY, CDR2 SVGAGI. DNA of the CDR3: TGTGCCAGCAGTTACCGAAGGACAGGGATTGGCACTGAAGCTTTCTTT. It yields the protein CASSYRRTGIGTEAFF.

The CDR3 is CASSVGKGLVETQYF. CDR3 DNA: TGTGCCAGCAGCGTAGGTAAGGGGCTGGTGGAGACCCAGTACTTC. The chain links TRBV9 to TRBJ2-5, with D possibly being TRBD1 (5 bases). Deletions cut 0 bases from V and 5 bases from J, with 14 bases between. This CDR3 is built from 15 residues. The germline V gene encodes CDR1 SGDLS and CDR2 YYNGEE.

A single count supports this clone. The chain is built from TRBV2 and TRBJ2-1; no reliable D call. Germline V gene lookup returns CDR1 SNHLY and CDR2 FYNNEI. V lost 10 bases to trimming and J lost 0 bases, with 16 bases between them. The CDR3 is 15 residues long. The CDR3 loop reads CATGGRSSSYNEQFF. The CDR3 DNA reads as TGTGCCACCGGTGGCAGGTCGAGCTCCTACAATGAGCAGTTCTTC. The variable domain in full, with the rest retrieved from reference TRBV2 and TRBJ2-1, is EPEVTQTPSHQVTQMGQEVILRCVPISNHLYFYWYRQILGQKVEFLVSFYNNEISEKSEIFDDQFSVERPDGSNFTLKIRSTKLEDSAMYFCATGGRSSSYNEQFFGPGTRLTVL.

V gene TRBV3-1 (or the pseudogene TRBV3-2) combines with J gene TRBJ2-1; TRBD2 matches 8 bases. The CDR3 is 17 amino acids. Germline V gene sequence: CDR1 LGHDT, CDR2 YNNKEL (reference sequence). Unmatched junction bases numbered 12, after V lost 0 bases and J lost 8 bases. CDR3 loop: CASSQDGTGGAGDEQFF. For the CDR3, the DNA is TGTGCCAGCAGCCAAGATGGAACCGGGGGGGCCGGGGATGAGCAGTTCTTC.

This clone was found a few times. The chain is built from TRBV25-1 and TRBJ1-2; 8 bases align to TRBD1. Germline values: CDR1 MGHDK, CDR2 SYGVNS. The CDR3 length is 14 residues. Germline trimming cut 7 bases from V and 4 bases from J; bases unmatched to any gene: 8. CDR3 sequence reads: CASTPRTGPYGYTF. The CDR3 DNA follows: TGTGCCAGCACTCCCCGGACAGGGCCCTATGGCTACACCTTC.

This clone appeared a few times. This chain links TRBV5-1 with TRBJ2-3; D gene uncertain. The CDR3 extends over 14 amino acids. Germline V CDR1 and CDR2: SGHRS, YFSETQ. V was trimmed by 5 bases and J by 0 bases, leaving 10 bases between them. Here the CDR3 DNA reads TGCGCCAGCAGTTTTAGCTATAGCACAGATACGCAGTATTTT. It translates to CASSFSYSTDTQYF.

The chain employs TRBV6-5 and TRBJ2-3; D ambiguous. Germline values: CDR1 MNHEY, CDR2 SVGAGI. CDR3 size: 13 residues. V lost 2 bases and J lost 6, with 9 bases in between. The CDR3 DNA reads TGTGCCAGCAGTTACAACCCCGGGGATACGCAGTATTTT. Translated, it gives CASSYNPGDTQYF.

The table lists this clone with a few counts. One end of the junction does not line up with germline, which may come from a read error. This chain connects TRBV15 to TRBJ1-5; no clear D gene. Germline V gene data show CDR1 as LNHNV and CDR2 as YYDKDF (reference sequence). The CDR3 extends over 13 amino acids. As DNA, the CDR3 is TGTGCCACCAGCTACCCCCGCGCGGAGGCGTTAGCTTTT. This encodes CATSYPRAEALAF.

The chain's CDR3 is CASSDRSSGNTIYF. Here the CDR3 DNA reads TGTGCCAGCAGCGACAGGTCTTCTGGAAACACCATATATTTT. V usage is TRBV13 and J usage is TRBJ1-3; tentatively, D is TRBD1 (6 bases). V shed 5 bases and J shed 1 base, with 9 bases lying between them. The CDR3 sequence is 14 residues long. The germline V gene encodes CDR1 PRHDT and CDR2 FYEKMQ (reference sequence).

This chain connects TRBV5-1 to TRBJ2-3; 7 bases are shared with TRBD2. The CDR3 extends over 16 amino acids. J gave up 2 bases and V 6 bases, and 12 bases lay outside the gene matches. The V gene's germline CDR1 is SGHRS and CDR2 YFSETQ. DNA of the CDR3: TGCGCCAGCACCGCAAACCCTAGCGGAGTCACAGATACGCAGTATTTT. Translation: CASTANPSGVTDTQYF.